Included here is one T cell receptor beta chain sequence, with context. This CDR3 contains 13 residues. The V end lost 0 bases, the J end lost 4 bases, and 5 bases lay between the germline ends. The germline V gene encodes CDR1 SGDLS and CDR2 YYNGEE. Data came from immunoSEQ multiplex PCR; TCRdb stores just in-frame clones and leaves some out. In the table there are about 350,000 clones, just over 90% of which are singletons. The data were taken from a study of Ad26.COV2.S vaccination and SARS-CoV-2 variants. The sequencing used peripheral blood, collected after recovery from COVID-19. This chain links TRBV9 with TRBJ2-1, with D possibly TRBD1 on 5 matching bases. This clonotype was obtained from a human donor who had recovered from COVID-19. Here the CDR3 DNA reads TGTGCCAGCAGCGTAGCAGGGTACAATGAGCAGTTCTTC. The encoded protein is CASSVAGYNEQFF.